Each of the 4 T cell receptor beta chains below was sequenced from the same sample in a study of blood T cells in healthy people across ages. Next came a second PCR, run for roughly 7 to 12 cycles, which used a sample-barcoded 5' primer along with a J-beta primer mix. TCRdb re-derived calls from the 5' RACE reads in MiXCR, one entry per CDR3 protein. The data contain fewer than 950,000 distinct CDR3 sequences, around half of them singletons. Sequenced input: blood. Receptors originate from a man aged 80 or over in good health.

The chain carries TRBV7-2 and TRBJ1-6; D perhaps matches TRBD1 (5 bases). Germline CDR1 reads SGHTA; CDR2 reads FQGNSA. The CDR3 contains 15 residues. Trimming took 7 bases from V and 10 from J, leaving 20 bases between them. Here the CDR3 DNA reads TGTGCCAGCACCTACCTGGGGGGTTTGGGATCACCCCTCCACTTT. Protein: CASTYLGGLGSPLHF.

The chain joins TRBV10-3 to TRBJ2-3, with TRBD2 as a possible D gene (6 bases). The germline V gene encodes CDR1 ENHRY and CDR2 SYGVKD. V gave up 6 bases and J gave up 0 bases, with 10 bases separating them. The CDR3 extends over 14 amino acids. The chain's CDR3 is CAIRGSGSTDTQYF. The CDR3 nucleotides read TGTGCCATCAGAGGTAGCGGTAGCACAGATACGCAGTATTTT.

This clonotype was seen many times. J is TRBJ2-1 and V is TRBV7-3; D not resolved. The CDR3 is 14 residues long. CDR1 SGHTA and CDR2 FQGTGA come from the germline V gene. Trimming stripped 5 bases from V and 1 base from J, with 9 bases between. CDR3 bases: TGTGCCAGCAGCCTCCGTGGATCCTACAATGAGCAGTTCTTC. Translated: CASSLRGSYNEQFF.

This clonotype was seen more than once but under ten times. This rearrangement joins TRBV5-1 to TRBJ1-4; D gene unclear. Germline CDR1 reads SGHRS; CDR2 reads YFSETQ. This CDR3 is built from 13 residues. V lost 0 bases and J lost 7, with 7 bases in between. This chain's CDR3 is CASSLDRVEKLFF. The DNA for the CDR3 is TGCGCCAGCAGCTTGGACAGAGTTGAAAAACTGTTTTTT. The whole variable domain, remainder taken from reference TRBV5-1 and TRBJ1-4, is KAGVTQTPRYLIKTRGQQVTLSCSPISGHRSVSWYQQTPGQGLQFLFEYFSETQRNKGNFPGRFSGRQFSNSRSEMNVSTLELGDSALYLCASSLDRVEKLFFGSGTQLSVL.